This T cell receptor (beta chain) derives from a study of cytomegalovirus exposure and HLA in healthy donors. PCR was performed using 60 Vbeta and 13 Jbeta primers. Profiling relied on immunoSEQ multiplex PCR, and the TCRdb table lists in-frame clones only, not all of them. Of roughly 130,000 clones in the sample, about 80% were seen once. This CDR3 comprises 14 residues. Germline CDR1 LNHDA, CDR2 SQIVND (reference sequence). The chain recombines TRBV19 with TRBJ2-5; D is perhaps TRBD2 (7 bases). The J call may be faulty, since TRBJ2-7 better matches the DNA end. The sample comprised PBMCs. The receptor was derived from a human donor in good health. The CDR3, as DNA: TGTGCCACCACCCCGACGGGGGGCCCCTACGAGCAGTACTTC. This sequence encodes CATTPTGGPYEQYF.